These T cell receptor beta chains were read from a single sample in a study of blood T cell repertoires in COVID-19. Assay used: immunoSEQ multiplex PCR; TCRdb lists only in-frame clones, some missing. In the table there are 250,000 to 300,000 clones, around 90% of which are singletons. Sequenced: PBMCs or T cells enriched from blood (not recorded which). The receptor source for this set is a woman aged 40 to 49 who had recovered from COVID-19. The CDR3 runs from the conserved cysteine through the conserved F or W. D genes are given only for firm matches. Size values are once, few and many counts, or a class for expanded clones, and some rows have none.

d_call j_call clone_size v_call cdr3_length cdr3_nt cdr3_aa
TRBD2 TRBJ2-7 . TRBV4-1 15 TGCGCCAGCAGCCAATTAGCGGGAGCCCCCTACGAGCAGTACTTC CASSQLAGAPYEQYF
. TRBJ1-6 . TRBV10-3 17 TGTGCCATCCTACCCCAGGAACAGATGGCCTATAATTCACCCCTCCACTTT CAILPQEQMAYNSPLHF
. TRBJ2-3 . TRBV19 16 TGTGCCAGTAGTGCCTACAGGTCCCCTAGCACAGATACGCAGTATTTT CASSAYRSPSTDTQYF
TRBD1 TRBJ2-7 . TRBV27 16 TGTGCCAGCACAAGTATAATCAGGGACAGGGGGCGCGAGCAGTACTTC CASTSIIRDRGREQYF
TRBD1 TRBJ1-1 . TRBV7-6 14 TGTGCCAGCAGCCAGGACAGGGGTTGGACTGAAGCTTTCTTT CASSQDRGWTEAFF
. TRBJ1-2 few TRBV6-5 14 TGTGCCAGCAGTTACTCGTTAGCTAACTATGGCTACACCTTC CASSYSLANYGYTF
. TRBJ1-2 . TRBV30 15 TGTGCCTGGACCCCCGACAGCCTGACTAACTATGGCTACACCTTC CAWTPDSLTNYGYTF
. TRBJ1-2 . TRBV19 14 TGTGCCAGTAGTATGCAGGGATTTGTAAAAGGCTACACCTTC CASSMQGFVKGYTF
. TRBJ1-2 . TRBV9 11 TGTGCCAGCAGCGCGGGGGAGGGCTACACCTTC CASSAGEGYTF
. TRBJ1-2 . TRBV2 14 TGTGCCAGCATTCCGGACAGATACTCCTATGGCTACACCTTC CASIPDRYSYGYTF
. TRBJ2-1 . TRBV5-1 14 TGCGCCAGCAGCTTTAGCTCGGGGGTTGGTGAGCAGTTCTTC CASSFSSGVGEQFF
TRBD2 TRBJ2-1 . TRBV18 21 TGTGCCAGCTCACCCACTAAGACTAGCGGGGTGCCCGGGGGCTCCTACAATGAGCAGTTCTTC CASSPTKTSGVPGGSYNEQFF
. TRBJ1-2 . TRBV29-1 14 TGCAGCGTCCGCCTGGGGCGGCAGGGTGATGGCTACACCTTC CSVRLGRQGDGYTF
TRBD1 TRBJ2-1 . TRBV2 13 TGTGCCAGCCAGGGGGTTGCCTACAATGAGCAGTTCTTC CASQGVAYNEQFF
TRBD1 TRBJ2-7 . TRBV28 15 TGTGCCAGCAGTCTCCCGGACAGGGGGCGGAACGAGCAGTACTTC CASSLPDRGRNEQYF
. TRBJ1-1 . TRBV7-8 16 TGTGCCAGCAGCTTAGCTCTGGGCCGAGTGAACACTGAAGCTTTCTTT CASSLALGRVNTEAFF